This TCR beta chain was found in a study of T-cell memory formation after mild COVID-19. The study's findings and limits: Day 15 to 85 contractors were CD4/CD8 balanced; later expanders leaned CD4+. Contracting CD8+ clones were enriched in EMRA, CD4+ mainly in CM and EM.

The V end lost 7 bases, the J end lost 0 bases, and 11 bases lay between the germline ends. CDR1 and CDR2 (germline): SGHRS, YFSETQ. The CDR3 consists of 14 residues. In TCRdb, the 5' RACE reads were re-called with MiXCR into one record per CDR3 protein. The repertoire holds about 270,000 distinct CDR3 sequences, with more than 15% as singletons. Worth noting for this clonotype: Antigen specificity is unknown.

The V call is TRBV5-1, the J call TRBJ1-3; D unresolved. This TCR derives from a man in his late teens or twenties who had mild COVID-19 (a few samples of this study predate the infection). Cell type and time point are not known. Material: PBMCs or a T cell subset sorted from them (not recorded which). CDR3 bases: TGCGCCAGCTCCGTCGGGAGCTCTGGAAACACCATATATTTT. Translating it yields CASSVGSSGNTIYF. The variable domain in full, completed from reference TRBV5-1 and TRBJ1-3, reads KAGVTQTPRYLIKTRGQQVTLSCSPISGHRSVSWYQQTPGQGLQFLFEYFSETQRNKGNFPGRFSGRQFSNSRSEMNVSTLELGDSALYLCASSVGSSGNTIYFGEGSWLTVV.